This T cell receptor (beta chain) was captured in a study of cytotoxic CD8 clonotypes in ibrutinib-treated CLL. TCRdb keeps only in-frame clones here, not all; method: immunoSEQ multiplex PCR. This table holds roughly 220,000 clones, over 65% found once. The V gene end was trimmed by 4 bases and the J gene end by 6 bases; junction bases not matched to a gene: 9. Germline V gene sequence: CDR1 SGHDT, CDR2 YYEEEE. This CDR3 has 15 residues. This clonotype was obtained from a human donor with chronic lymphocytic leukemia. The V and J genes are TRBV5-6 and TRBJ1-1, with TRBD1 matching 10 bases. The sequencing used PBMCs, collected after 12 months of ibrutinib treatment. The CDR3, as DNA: TGTGCCAGCAGCAGGGCGGGACAGGGGTTATCTGAAGCTTTCTTT. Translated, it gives CASSRAGQGLSEAFF.